This T cell receptor beta chain was sequenced during a study of cytomegalovirus exposure and HLA in healthy donors. Overall study context: Drawn from HLA-typed donors, around 85 million unique TCRs were held in an early data release.

Study observations and caveats: It was taken for granted in presence/absence analyses that sequencing depth across donors was roughly uniform.

The PCR made use of 60 Vbeta and 13 Jbeta primers. Methods used by the authors: Unique TCR beta chains numbered around 80 million in a later analysis, with approximately 10 million shared. TCRdb's table, derived via immunoSEQ multiplex PCR, lists solely in-frame clones and lacks some. Clonal size and the V and J genes are those of that table, whereas D and trimming came from the DNA. The repertoire holds roughly 80,000 clones, about three quarters seen once, with around 3.2% in the top ten. This clone occurred once. Its antigen is still unknown. With V trimmed by 3 bases and J by 2 bases, 4 bases remained unmatched. The CDR3 spans 15 residues. Germline assignment: CDR1 SGDLS and CDR2 YYNGEE.

The chain joins TRBV9 to TRBJ2-3, with TRBD2 matching over 9 bases. The source material was PBMCs. The TCR comes from a man aged 50 to 59 in good health and CMV-seropositive. The CDR3 spells CASSASSGTTDTQYF. The CDR3 DNA sequence: TGTGCCAGCAGCGCCTCTAGCGGGACCACAGATACGCAGTATTTT.